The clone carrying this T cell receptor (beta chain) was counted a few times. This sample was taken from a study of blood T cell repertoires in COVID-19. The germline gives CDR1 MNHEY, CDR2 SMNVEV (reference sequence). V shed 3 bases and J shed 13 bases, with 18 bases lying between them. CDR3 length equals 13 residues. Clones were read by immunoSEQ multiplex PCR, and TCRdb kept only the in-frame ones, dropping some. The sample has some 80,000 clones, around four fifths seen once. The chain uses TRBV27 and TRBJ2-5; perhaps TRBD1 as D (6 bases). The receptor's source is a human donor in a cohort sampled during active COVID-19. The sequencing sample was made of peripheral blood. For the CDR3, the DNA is TGTGCCAGCAGTTTCCTCGGACAGTCCTCTTGGTACTTC. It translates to CASSFLGQSSWYF.